This T cell receptor beta chain was sequenced in a study of shared clonotypes between healthy human individuals. On the study more broadly: Donors had three CD4 naive, three CD4 memory, two CD8 naive and one CD8 memory plate apiece.

Each sample came from a Caucasian adult donor living in Nashville, Tennessee. TCRdb's table, derived via immunoSEQ multiplex PCR, lists solely in-frame clones and lacks some. The table lists 950,000 to 1,300,000 clones, around 74% of them singletons. This clonotype was obtained from a man aged 18 to 35 in good health. Source material: memory CD4+ T cells sorted from blood. As for subset: CD45RA-negative fraction.

CDR3 sequence: CASSSVGQGGYTF. The CDR3 DNA is TGTGCCAGCAGTTCGGTGGGACAAGGCGGCTACACCTTC. The rearrangement joins TRBV27 to TRBJ1-2; tentatively, D is TRBD1 (6 bases). Germline CDR1 MNHEY, CDR2 SMNVEV (reference sequence). V shed 4 bases and J shed 8 bases, with 14 bases lying between them. The length of the CDR3 is 13 residues.